These T cell receptor beta chains were read from a single sample in a study of blood T cell repertoires in COVID-19. Sequencing used immunoSEQ multiplex PCR; TCRdb keeps in-frame clones, though not all of them. Counted here are fewer than 65,000 clones, about 88% occurring once; the ten biggest clones make up roughly 1.6%. The sample consisted of peripheral blood. These receptors originate from a man aged 55-75 years with acute or convalescent COVID-19. Both conserved end residues are part of each CDR3. The order of the fields is D gene, clone size, J gene, V gene, CDR3 DNA, CDR3 protein. A D gene is named only where the DNA matches it firmly. Part of the rows lack a size; the others show once, few, many or a class for expanded clones.

d_gene: -; abundance: -; j_gene: TRBJ1-2; v_gene: TRBV9; CDR3nt: TGTGCCAGCAGCGTAGCTACGCGGGGAGGCGACTATGGCTACACCTTC; CDR3aa: CASSVATRGGDYGYTF
d_gene: TRBD1; abundance: -; j_gene: TRBJ1-2; v_gene: TRBV5-1; CDR3nt: TGCGCCAGCAGCTTTTCAGGGGGAGGCTACACCTTC; CDR3aa: CASSFSGGGYTF
d_gene: -; abundance: -; j_gene: TRBJ1-1; v_gene: TRBV20-1; CDR3nt: TGCAGTGCACAACTAGGGACTGAAGCTTTCTTT; CDR3aa: CSAQLGTEAFF
d_gene: -; abundance: -; j_gene: TRBJ2-7; v_gene: TRBV3-1/TRBV3-2; CDR3nt: TGTGCCAGCAGCCAAGAAACGCTTGGAGGGGCAGATGGCTACGAGCAGTACTTC; CDR3aa: CASSQETLGGADGYEQYF
d_gene: TRBD1; abundance: -; j_gene: TRBJ2-1; v_gene: TRBV6-1; CDR3nt: TGTGCCAGCAGTGAAGGAGACAGGGCTCTGGTCGCGCAGTTCTTC; CDR3aa: CASSEGDRALVAQFF
d_gene: -; abundance: -; j_gene: TRBJ2-1; v_gene: TRBV1; CDR3nt: TGCACCAGCAGCCCCTGCTCCAGGACTAGCGGCGCCTTCTCCTACAATGAGCAGTTCTTC; CDR3aa: CTSSPCSRTSGAFSYNEQFF
d_gene: -; abundance: -; j_gene: TRBJ1-5; v_gene: TRBV28; CDR3nt: TGTGCCAGCAGTTCCCCGGGGGGGAGCGCCAATCAGCCCCAGCATTTT; CDR3aa: CASSSPGGSANQPQHF
d_gene: -; abundance: -; j_gene: TRBJ2-5; v_gene: TRBV29-1; CDR3nt: TGCAGCGTCTACAGGCCAGAGGTCCAGTACTTC; CDR3aa: CSVYRPEVQYF
d_gene: -; abundance: -; j_gene: TRBJ2-3; v_gene: TRBV11-2; CDR3nt: TGTGCCAGCAGCATTGACAGGCCCACAGATACGCAGTATTTT; CDR3aa: CASSIDRPTDTQYF
d_gene: -; abundance: -; j_gene: TRBJ1-4; v_gene: TRBV27; CDR3nt: TGTGCCAGCAGTTTCGAACCCCCGAGGGGGGGTGAAAAACTGTTTTTT; CDR3aa: CASSFEPPRGGEKLFF
d_gene: -; abundance: -; j_gene: TRBJ2-7; v_gene: TRBV30; CDR3nt: TGTGCCTGGAGTGAGGGCAGGGGCACCGAGCAGTACTTC; CDR3aa: CAWSEGRGTEQYF
d_gene: TRBD1; abundance: -; j_gene: TRBJ1-2; v_gene: TRBV29-1; CDR3nt: TGCAGCGTTTCTGGACAGGAGTCCTACACCTTC; CDR3aa: CSVSGQESYTF
d_gene: TRBD1; abundance: -; j_gene: TRBJ1-2; v_gene: TRBV6-1; CDR3nt: TGTGCCAGCAGTGAGCACGGGGACAGGGGGCATGGCTACACCTTC; CDR3aa: CASSEHGDRGHGYTF
d_gene: TRBD1; abundance: -; j_gene: TRBJ1-5; v_gene: TRBV5-1; CDR3nt: TGCGCCAGCAGCTTGGCGGGACAGTTGAATCAGCCCCAGCATTTT; CDR3aa: CASSLAGQLNQPQHF
d_gene: -; abundance: -; j_gene: TRBJ2-1; v_gene: TRBV10-3; CDR3nt: TGTGCCATCAGTGAGGAGGCCAAAGGTGAGCAGTTCTTC; CDR3aa: CAISEEAKGEQFF
d_gene: TRBD1; abundance: -; j_gene: TRBJ2-7; v_gene: TRBV6-5; CDR3nt: TGTGCCAGCAACCAAGGGAGGACAGGGGGGTACGAGCAGTACTTC; CDR3aa: CASNQGRTGGYEQYF
d_gene: TRBD1; abundance: -; j_gene: TRBJ1-4; v_gene: TRBV19; CDR3nt: TGTGCCAGTATTGGGGTCCGGGACAGCAATGAAAAACTGTTTTTT; CDR3aa: CASIGVRDSNEKLFF
d_gene: -; abundance: -; j_gene: TRBJ1-1; v_gene: TRBV5-1; CDR3nt: TGCGCCAGCAGACTACAGGGAGACACTGAAGCTTTCTTT; CDR3aa: CASRLQGDTEAFF
d_gene: -; abundance: -; j_gene: TRBJ1-6; v_gene: TRBV7-2; CDR3nt: TGTGCCAGCACCCCGACGCAGGGAAGGAATTCACCCCTCCACTTT; CDR3aa: CASTPTQGRNSPLHF
d_gene: -; abundance: -; j_gene: TRBJ1-1; v_gene: TRBV6-5; CDR3nt: TGTGCCAGCCTGGGCTGGGCCGAAGGCACTGAAGCTTTCTTT; CDR3aa: CASLGWAEGTEAFF
d_gene: -; abundance: -; j_gene: TRBJ1-4; v_gene: TRBV18; CDR3nt: TGTGCCAGCTCACCACGAAGTAGGGAGACTAATGAAAAACTGTTTTTT; CDR3aa: CASSPRSRETNEKLFF
d_gene: -; abundance: -; j_gene: TRBJ2-2; v_gene: TRBV15; CDR3nt: TGTGCCACCAGCAGAGATCTCGGGTCCGGGGAGCTGTTTTTT; CDR3aa: CATSRDLGSGELFF
d_gene: -; abundance: -; j_gene: TRBJ2-2; v_gene: TRBV19; CDR3nt: TGTGCCAGTATGGCCCAGGGCGGAACCGGGGAGCTGTTTTTT; CDR3aa: CASMAQGGTGELFF
d_gene: -; abundance: few; j_gene: TRBJ1-1; v_gene: TRBV19; CDR3nt: TGTGCCAGTACCACCCTTCCGCGGGGGCAGGGCAGCACTGAAGCTTTCTTT; CDR3aa: CASTTLPRGQGSTEAFF